The table lists the clone carrying this T cell receptor (beta chain) with a few counts. The antigen is unknown. The CDR3 totals 15 residues. Germline V lookup: CDR1 SGHNT, CDR2 YYREEE (reference sequence). Trimming stripped 4 bases from V and 0 bases from J, with 11 bases between. TCRdb passed the 5' RACE reads through MiXCR, listing each CDR3 protein once. The sample lists a few hundred thousand distinct CDR3 sequences, 6.5% to 8.5% occurring once. This specimen belongs to a study of T cells after yellow fever vaccination. General study results and limits: Boosting was followed by the reappearance of most primary-vaccination clones (around 95% CD4, 85% to 90% CD8).

The source of this sequence is a man younger than 35 who received the YFV17D yellow fever vaccine. The specimen was PBMCs, collected roughly 46 days after the first yellow fever vaccination. The chain links TRBV5-4 to TRBJ2-1, with D possibly called TRBD1 or TRBD2 (7 bases each). This CDR3 is CASSSGTASYNEQFF. CDR3 DNA sequence: TGTGCCAGCAGCAGCGGGACAGCCTCCTACAATGAGCAGTTCTTC.